The sequence of this T cell receptor (beta chain) was determined in a study of blood T cell repertoires in COVID-19. At the level of the study: Collection of acute and convalescent COVID-19 samples took place in the United States, Italy and Spain.

This table comes from immunoSEQ multiplex PCR, and its TCRdb copy is limited to in-frame clones, with some not included. The sample shows over 200,000 clones, around nine tenths of them seen only once. Trimming took 5 bases from V and 5 from J; bases not matched to a gene: 6. The germline gives CDR1 KGHSH, CDR2 LQKENI. CDR3 length: 14 residues. The rearrangement uses TRBV18 and TRBJ1-1; 9 bases agree with TRBD1. The TCR was taken from a man aged 60 to 69 who had recovered from COVID-19. The sequencing sample was made of peripheral blood. The CDR3 sequence is CASSAGTGITEAFF. As DNA, the CDR3 is TGTGCCAGCTCAGCAGGGACAGGGATTACTGAAGCTTTCTTT.